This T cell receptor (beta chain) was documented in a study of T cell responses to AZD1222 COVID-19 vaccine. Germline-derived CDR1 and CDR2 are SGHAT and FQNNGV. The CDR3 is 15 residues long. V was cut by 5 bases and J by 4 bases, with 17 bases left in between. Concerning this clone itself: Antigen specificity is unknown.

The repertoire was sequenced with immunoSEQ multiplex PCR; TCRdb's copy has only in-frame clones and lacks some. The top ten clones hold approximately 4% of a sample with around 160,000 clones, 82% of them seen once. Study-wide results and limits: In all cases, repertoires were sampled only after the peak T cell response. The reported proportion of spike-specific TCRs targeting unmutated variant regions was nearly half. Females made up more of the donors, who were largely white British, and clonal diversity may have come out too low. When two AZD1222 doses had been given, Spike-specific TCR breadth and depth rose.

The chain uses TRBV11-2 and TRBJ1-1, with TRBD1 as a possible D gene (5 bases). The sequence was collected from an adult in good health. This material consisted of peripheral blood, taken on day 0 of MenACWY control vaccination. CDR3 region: CASSPTRGEGTEAFF. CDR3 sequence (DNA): TGTGCCAGCAGCCCAACCCGGGGGGAGGGCACTGAAGCTTTCTTT.